The entry below describes one T cell receptor (beta chain). This clonotype was observed many times. Its antigen remains undetermined. No base-level quality is on record; no much larger clone is a single base apart. This sample stems from a study of Graves' ophthalmopathy and Graves' hyperthyroidism (dated by TCRdb to about 2018). The study in broad terms: Peripheral blood was collected before any treatment was given, at the time of initial diagnosis. To tell Graves' ophthalmopathy apart from Graves' hyperthyroidism, and to predict which patients would progress to ophthalmopathy, the study relied on TCR beta repertoire signatures. In total, 135 blood samples were TCR-sequenced: 40 to 45 ophthalmopathy, around 75 hyperthyroidism and roughly 17 hyperthyroidism-to-ophthalmopathy patients. To explore V-J signatures that distinguish ophthalmopathy from hyperthyroidism, a discovery set of 100 patients was enrolled, made up of 43 with ophthalmopathy and 55 to 65 with stable hyperthyroidism. For independent validation, a separate cohort was made up of roughly 19 hyperthyroidism patients plus 17 patients who later progressed from hyperthyroidism to ophthalmopathy. In roughly 6 hyperthyroidism patients, T-cell repertoires of thyroid tissue and blood were compared. Following sample collection, hyperthyroidism patients were given methimazole at a starting dose of 30 mg daily, and ophthalmopathy patients were given high-dose intravenous methylprednisolone. The 95 to 100 discovery patients were randomly split 7:3 into training and test sets. Overall study outcomes, separate from this receptor: In validation, the model predicted ophthalmopathy progression with about 64% sensitivity and approximately 78% specificity; approximately 12 predicted patients were CT-confirmed with GO in a median of approximately six months. In cross-validation, the 13-signature model distinguished ophthalmopathy from stable hyperthyroidism with nearly 90% sensitivity and roughly 81% specificity, while in the test set the corresponding values were approximately 80% and 75%. Most expanded thyroid clonotypes with frequency above 0.001 were also detected in blood, suggesting blood repertoires may reflect the thyroid immune response. No statistical method was used to predetermine the sample size, and group allocation was not hidden from the investigators.

The CDR3 spans 11 residues, from the cysteine through the phenylalanine. The read is trimmed to its CDR3 DNA, 33 bases read in frame from base 1. V is cut by 7 bases and J by 4 bases, and the space between the germline ends is 10 bases. Via the germline V gene, CDR1 is SQVTM and CDR2 ANQGSEA. For repertoire sequencing, TCR beta CDR3 regions were amplified from RNA transcripts. The first round was an RT-PCR using HTBI primers with the Qiagen OneStep RT-PCR kit, and this first round was followed by a second-round multiplex PCR, then size selection and purification. Libraries were sequenced on an Illumina HiSeq2000 using paired-end 100 bp reads. The authors' pipeline ran thus. Reads were processed with SOAPnuke, discarding reads with adapters, uncalled bases, mean Phred below 15, or no exact constant-primer or identifier match. COPE v1.2.5 was used to merge high-quality paired reads. Clonotypes were defined as unique nucleotide sequences and were aligned to IMGT TRB V, D and J references using MiTCR v1.1. The analysis was limited to V-J combinations with a frequency above 0.0001, which together covered over 99% of the repertoires. For each V-J combination, a TCR clonal expansion and chaos score was defined as the ratio of F50 clonal expansion to chaos observed in the TCRdist matrix. Features were reduced by Welch's t-statistics and random forest to over 10 V-J combinations, which fed a naive Bayes classifier. The similarity between thyroid and blood repertoires was quantified using the Morisita-Horn index. Using fastp at Q25 and MiXCR, TCRdb reprocessed the public reads and kept productive beta chains. A single entry per CDR3 protein holds the most common genes and DNA from its merged rows. Here the V and J calls rest on TCRdb's processing, not on the authors' analysis. The sample yields about 220,000 distinct CDR3 sequences; around a fifth were counted once. Under 55% of the sample belongs to the ten largest clones.

The ophthalmopathy patients had moderately to severely active disease, with a Clinical Activity Score of 3 or higher, a NOSPECS grade of 4 or higher, and a disease duration of less than 3 months. Patients with other autoimmune diseases, uncontrolled infections, pregnancy or lactation were excluded. Diagnosis relied on clinical symptoms, serum thyroxine, TRAb, thyroid ultrasound and orbital computed tomography. Ficoll-Paque density gradient centrifugation was used to isolate PBMCs from 8.5 to 10 ml of fresh peripheral blood. Trizol reagent was used to extract the total RNA, and its quality was then checked on an Agilent 2100 Bioanalyzer.

Sequencing was carried out using peripheral blood. The rearranged segments are TRBV29-1 and TRBJ1-1, with the identity of the D gene unclear. The clonotype comes from a woman between 45 and 60 years old with Graves' ophthalmopathy. Donor details come from another sample of the same person, matched by shared clones. The sequence in DNA is TGCAGCGGCCAGTGGGGCACTGAAGCTTTCTTT. Its protein reads: CSGQWGTEAFF.